Listed below are T cell receptor beta chains from one sample, sequenced in a study of low-dose radiotherapy and immunotherapy resistance in tumors. From the reads, TCRdb called clonotypes with MiXCR, one entry per CDR3 protein. Of just over 90,000 distinct CDR3 sequences in the sample, 20% to 25% were seen once. Sample: PBMCs, taken after low-dose radiotherapy plus immunotherapy. These receptors were obtained from a female donor with ovarian cancer. The CDR3 runs from the conserved cysteine through the conserved F or W. D genes are given only for firm matches. Some rows mark clone size as missing; the rest say once, few, many or name a class of expanded clone.

j_gene: TRBJ2-5
d_gene: NA
abundance: many
v_gene: TRBV11-2
CDR3aa: CASSPIEGGQETQYF
CDR3nt: TGTGCCAGCAGCCCCATCGAGGGGGGACAAGAGACCCAGTACTTC

j_gene: TRBJ1-6
d_gene: NA
abundance: many
v_gene: TRBV9
CDR3aa: CASSVGARDNSPLHF
CDR3nt: TGTGCCAGCAGCGTAGGGGCGCGCGATAATTCACCCCTCCACTTT

j_gene: TRBJ2-1
d_gene: TRBD2
abundance: many
v_gene: TRBV20-1
CDR3aa: CSAHSGTSGMNEQFF
CDR3nt: TGCAGTGCCCATTCCGGGACTAGCGGGATGAATGAGCAGTTCTTC

j_gene: TRBJ2-7
d_gene: NA
abundance: many
v_gene: TRBV11-1
CDR3aa: CASSLSSGNEQYF
CDR3nt: TGTGCCAGCAGCTTAAGCTCCGGGAACGAGCAGTACTTC

j_gene: TRBJ2-3
d_gene: NA
abundance: many
v_gene: TRBV28
CDR3aa: CASRQGTDTQYF
CDR3nt: TGTGCCAGCAGACAGGGCACAGATACGCAGTATTTT

j_gene: TRBJ2-3
d_gene: TRBD2
abundance: NA
v_gene: TRBV19
CDR3aa: CASSIRTSNTQYF
CDR3nt: TGTGCCAGTAGTATCCGGACTAGCAATACGCAGTATTTT

j_gene: TRBJ1-1
d_gene: NA
abundance: many
v_gene: TRBV9
CDR3aa: CASTDGDIGGSTEAFF
CDR3nt: TGTGCCAGCACGGATGGAGACATCGGGGGCAGCACTGAAGCTTTCTTT

j_gene: TRBJ1-1
d_gene: TRBD1
abundance: many
v_gene: TRBV6-5
CDR3aa: CASRRQGSTEAFF
CDR3nt: TGTGCCAGCCGGAGACAGGGGAGCACTGAAGCTTTCTTT

j_gene: TRBJ2-4
d_gene: TRBD1
abundance: many
v_gene: TRBV30
CDR3aa: CAWSRITDRGLEAKNIQYF
CDR3nt: TGTGCCTGGAGTAGGATAACGGACAGGGGGCTGGAGGCCAAAAACATTCAGTACTTC

j_gene: TRBJ2-3
d_gene: TRBD2
abundance: few
v_gene: TRBV20-1
CDR3aa: CSTRRPGGGGDTQYF
CDR3nt: TGCAGTACTAGAAGGCCGGGAGGCGGGGGAGATACGCAGTATTTT

j_gene: TRBJ1-2
d_gene: NA
abundance: many
v_gene: TRBV6-2/TRBV6-3
CDR3aa: CASSEKPGGAYGYTF
CDR3nt: TGTGCCAGCAGTGAAAAACCGGGGGGCGCGTATGGCTACACCTTC

j_gene: TRBJ2-5
d_gene: TRBD1
abundance: many
v_gene: TRBV9
CDR3aa: CASSATGVGETQYF
CDR3nt: TGTGCCAGCAGCGCCACAGGGGTAGGGGAGACCCAGTACTTC

j_gene: TRBJ2-7
d_gene: NA
abundance: many
v_gene: TRBV12-3/TRBV12-4
CDR3aa: CASSSPMRGYEQYF
CDR3nt: TGTGCCAGCAGTTCACCGATGAGGGGGTACGAGCAGTACTTC

j_gene: TRBJ2-2
d_gene: TRBD1
abundance: many
v_gene: TRBV20-1
CDR3aa: CSASLGTGGAANTGELFF
CDR3nt: TGCAGTGCTAGCCTTGGGACAGGGGGCGCGGCGAACACCGGGGAGCTGTTTTTT

j_gene: TRBJ1-5
d_gene: TRBD1
abundance: few
v_gene: TRBV20-1
CDR3aa: CSPRDRGNQPQHF
CDR3nt: TGCAGTCCAAGAGACAGGGGTAATCAGCCCCAGCATTTT

j_gene: TRBJ1-1
d_gene: NA
abundance: many
v_gene: TRBV10-3
CDR3aa: CAISVNGNTEAFF
CDR3nt: TGTGCCATCAGTGTAAACGGGAACACTGAAGCTTTCTTT

j_gene: TRBJ2-1
d_gene: TRBD2
abundance: many
v_gene: TRBV5-1
CDR3aa: CASSQVPAGVGNNEQFF
CDR3nt: TGCGCCAGCAGCCAAGTCCCGGCGGGAGTCGGAAACAATGAGCAGTTCTTC

j_gene: TRBJ2-7
d_gene: NA
abundance: NA
v_gene: TRBV20-1
CDR3aa: CSANGQSYEQYF
CDR3nt: TGCAGTGCTAACGGGCAGTCCTACGAGCAGTACTTC

j_gene: TRBJ2-7
d_gene: TRBD2
abundance: NA
v_gene: TRBV5-4
CDR3aa: CASSPSGGLYEQYF
CDR3nt: TGTGCCAGCAGTCCTAGCGGGGGACTCTACGAGCAGTACTTC

j_gene: TRBJ2-2
d_gene: NA
abundance: few
v_gene: TRBV7-7
CDR3aa: CASSSVGSENTGELFF
CDR3nt: TGTGCTAGCAGTTCCGTCGGTAGCGAGAACACCGGGGAGCTGTTTTTT

j_gene: TRBJ2-3
d_gene: NA
abundance: many
v_gene: TRBV3-1
CDR3aa: CASSQADTQYF
CDR3nt: TGTGCCAGCAGCCAGGCAGATACGCAGTATTTT

j_gene: TRBJ1-4
d_gene: TRBD1
abundance: NA
v_gene: TRBV5-1
CDR3aa: CASSHDRGNEKLFF
CDR3nt: TGCGCCAGCAGCCATGACAGGGGGAATGAAAAACTGTTTTTT

j_gene: TRBJ2-6
d_gene: NA
abundance: many
v_gene: TRBV13
CDR3aa: CASSLVSKAGANVLTF
CDR3nt: TGTGCCAGCAGCTTAGTATCAAAGGCTGGGGCCAACGTCCTGACTTTC

j_gene: TRBJ2-3
d_gene: NA
abundance: many
v_gene: TRBV20-1
CDR3aa: CSASPKWDTQYF
CDR3nt: TGCAGTGCTAGCCCCAAGTGGGATACGCAGTATTTT

j_gene: TRBJ2-2
d_gene: NA
abundance: few
v_gene: TRBV28
CDR3aa: CASSFRTDGNTGELFF
CDR3nt: TGTGCCAGCAGTTTCCGGACGGACGGGAACACCGGGGAGCTGTTTTTT

j_gene: TRBJ2-3
d_gene: TRBD2
abundance: many
v_gene: TRBV4-1
CDR3aa: CASSLGPARGGTDTQYF
CDR3nt: TGCGCCAGCAGCCTCGGGCCTGCGCGGGGGGGCACAGATACGCAGTATTTT

j_gene: TRBJ2-7
d_gene: NA
abundance: many
v_gene: TRBV5-6
CDR3aa: CASSSAYEQYF
CDR3nt: TGTGCCAGCAGCTCCGCTTACGAGCAGTACTTC

j_gene: TRBJ2-3
d_gene: TRBD2
abundance: many
v_gene: TRBV3-1
CDR3aa: CASSPGGGRTDTQYF
CDR3nt: TGTGCCAGCAGCCCCGGGGGAGGGAGGACAGATACGCAGTATTTT

j_gene: TRBJ1-1
d_gene: NA
abundance: many
v_gene: TRBV5-6
CDR3aa: CASSLVSANTEAFF
CDR3nt: TGTGCCAGCAGCTTGGTATCGGCGAACACTGAAGCTTTCTTT